This T cell receptor (beta chain) was sequenced in a study of regulatory T cells in long-lasting Graves disease. Study information: Antithyroid drugs had been taken under 3 months by newly diagnosed Graves' patients.

Details on this clonotype: Its antigen is as yet unknown.

The V gene's germline CDR1 is SGDLS and CDR2 YYNGEE. The CDR3 runs 13 residues. Unmatched junction bases numbered 6, after V lost 2 bases and J lost 10 bases. Time point in this sample: newly diagnosed GD, antithyroid drugs for less than 3 months. RNA isolated from PBMCs was used to make the TCR library. In Xi'an, China, an endocrinology department was the source of patients. HTBI primers from iRepertoire and Arm-PCR of CDR3 regions yielded the TCR beta libraries. A single record per CDR3 protein comes from TCRdb applying MiXCR to the multiplex PCR reads. The sample carries fewer than 400,000 distinct CDR3 sequences, 15% to 20% recorded once. Whole-study findings and limits: Comparison showed that persistent patients shared more public clonotypes (2,741) than new patients (approximately 1,000). Gene preferences differed: TRBV28, TRBJ1-2, TRBJ2-5 in persistent cases.

The receptor was derived from a female donor with Graves disease. The chain employs TRBV9 and TRBJ2-1; TRBD2 matches at 7 bases. This specimen was peripheral blood mononuclear cells (PBMCs), taken at new diagnosis, from a patient treated with antithyroid drugs. The CDR3: CASSVAGAYEQFF. The CDR3 nucleotides are TGTGCCAGCAGCGTCGCGGGAGCCTACGAGCAGTTCTTC. The full variable domain, completed using reference TRBV9 and TRBJ2-1, is DSGVTQTPKHLITATGQRVTLRCSPRSGDLSVYWYQQSLDQGLQFLIQYYNGEERAKGNILERFSAQQFPDLHSELNLSSLELGDSALYFCASSVAGAYEQFFGPGTRLTVL.